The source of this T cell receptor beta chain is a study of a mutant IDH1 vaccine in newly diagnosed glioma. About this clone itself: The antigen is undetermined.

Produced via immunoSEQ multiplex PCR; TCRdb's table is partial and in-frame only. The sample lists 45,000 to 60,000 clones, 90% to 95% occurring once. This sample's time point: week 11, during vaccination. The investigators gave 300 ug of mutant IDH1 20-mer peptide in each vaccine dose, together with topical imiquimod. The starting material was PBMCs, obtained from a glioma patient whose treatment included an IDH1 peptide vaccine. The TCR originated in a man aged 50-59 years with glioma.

The CDR3 is CASSRGGTLTGELFF. In DNA, the CDR3 is TGCGCCAGCAGCCGAGGAGGGACCCTCACCGGGGAGCTGTTTTTT. The V call is TRBV4-1, the J call TRBJ2-2; a weak D match, TRBD2 (6 bases). The CDR3 is 15 amino acids. V was trimmed by 4 bases and J by 4 bases, leaving 13 bases between them. Germline V gene data show CDR1 as MGHRA and CDR2 as YSYEKL.